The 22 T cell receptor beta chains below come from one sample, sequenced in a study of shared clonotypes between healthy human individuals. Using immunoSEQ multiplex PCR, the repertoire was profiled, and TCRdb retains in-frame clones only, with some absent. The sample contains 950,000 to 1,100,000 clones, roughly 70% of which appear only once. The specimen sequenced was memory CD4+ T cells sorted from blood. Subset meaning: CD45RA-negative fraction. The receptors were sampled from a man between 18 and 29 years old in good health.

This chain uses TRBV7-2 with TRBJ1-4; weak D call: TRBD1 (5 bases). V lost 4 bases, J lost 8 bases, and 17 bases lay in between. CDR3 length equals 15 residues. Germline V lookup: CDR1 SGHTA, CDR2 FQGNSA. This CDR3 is CASSSVVRGGEKLFF. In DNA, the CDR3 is TGTGCCAGCAGCTCCGTTGTGAGGGGCGGGGAAAAACTGTTTTTT.

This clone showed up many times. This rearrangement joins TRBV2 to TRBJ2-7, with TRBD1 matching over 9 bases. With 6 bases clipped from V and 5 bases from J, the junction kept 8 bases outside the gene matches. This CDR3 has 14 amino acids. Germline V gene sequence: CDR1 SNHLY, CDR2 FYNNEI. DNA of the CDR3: TGTGCCAGCAGCAGGGACAGGGCCATCGACGAGCAGTACTTC. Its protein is CASSRDRAIDEQYF.

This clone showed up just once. The chain's CDR3 is CASSRNGLAQETQYF. The CDR3 DNA sequence: TGTGCCAGCTCACGAAACGGACTAGCCCAAGAGACCCAGTACTTC. The chain couples TRBV18 to TRBJ2-5; TRBD2 matches at 8 bases. The CDR3 totals 15 residues. V gave up 4 bases and J gave up 1 base; unmatched junction bases: 5. Germline V lookup: CDR1 KGHSH, CDR2 LQKENI.

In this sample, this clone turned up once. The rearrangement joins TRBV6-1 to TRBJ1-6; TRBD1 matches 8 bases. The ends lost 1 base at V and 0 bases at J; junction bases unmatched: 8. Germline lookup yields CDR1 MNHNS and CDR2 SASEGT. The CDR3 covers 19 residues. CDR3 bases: TGTGCCAGCAGTGAAGGGACAGGGTTATTGAGCTCCTATAATTCACCCCTCCACTTT. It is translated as CASSEGTGLLSSYNSPLHF.

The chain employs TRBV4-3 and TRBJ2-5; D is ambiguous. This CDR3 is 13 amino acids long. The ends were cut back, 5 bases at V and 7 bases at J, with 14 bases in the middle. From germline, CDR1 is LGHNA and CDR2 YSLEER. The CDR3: CASSDGRVGTQYF. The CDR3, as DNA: TGCGCCAGCAGCGACGGTAGGGTCGGGACCCAGTACTTC.

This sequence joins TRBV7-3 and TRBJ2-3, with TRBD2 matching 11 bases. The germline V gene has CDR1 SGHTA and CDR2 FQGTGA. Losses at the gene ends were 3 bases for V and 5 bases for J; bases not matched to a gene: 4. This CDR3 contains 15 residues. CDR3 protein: CASSFSGTSGDTQYF. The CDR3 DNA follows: TGTGCCAGCAGCTTTTCCGGGACTAGCGGAGATACGCAGTATTTT.

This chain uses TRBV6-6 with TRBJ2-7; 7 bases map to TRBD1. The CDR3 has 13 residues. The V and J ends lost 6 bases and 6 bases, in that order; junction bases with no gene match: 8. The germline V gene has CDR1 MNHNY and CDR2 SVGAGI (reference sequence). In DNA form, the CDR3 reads TGTGCCAGCAGCTCCGACAGGGATCGCGAGCAGTACTTC. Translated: CASSSDRDREQYF.

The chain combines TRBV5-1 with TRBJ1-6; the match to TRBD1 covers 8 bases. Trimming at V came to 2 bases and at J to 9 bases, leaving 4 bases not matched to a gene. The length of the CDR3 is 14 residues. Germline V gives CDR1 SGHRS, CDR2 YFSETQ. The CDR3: CASSFNRGGSPLHF. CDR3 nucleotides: TGCGCCAGCAGCTTCAACAGGGGGGGTTCACCCCTCCACTTT.

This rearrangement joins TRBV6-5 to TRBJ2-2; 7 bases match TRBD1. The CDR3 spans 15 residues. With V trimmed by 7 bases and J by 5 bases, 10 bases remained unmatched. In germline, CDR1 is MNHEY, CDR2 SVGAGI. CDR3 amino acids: CASTPTGIGTGELFF. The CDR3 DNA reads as TGTGCCAGCACTCCGACAGGGATTGGGACCGGGGAGCTGTTTTTT.

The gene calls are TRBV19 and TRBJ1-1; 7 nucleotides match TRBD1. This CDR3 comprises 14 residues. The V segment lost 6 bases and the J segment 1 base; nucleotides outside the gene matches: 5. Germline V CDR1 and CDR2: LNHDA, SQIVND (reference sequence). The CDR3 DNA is TGTGCCAGTAGCAAGGGACAGTGGAACACTGAAGCTTTCTTT. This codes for CASSKGQWNTEAFF.

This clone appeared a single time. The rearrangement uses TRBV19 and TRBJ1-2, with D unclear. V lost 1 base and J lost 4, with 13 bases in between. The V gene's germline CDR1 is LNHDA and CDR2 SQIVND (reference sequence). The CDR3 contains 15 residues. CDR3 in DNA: TGTGCCAGTAGTATAGGATCGTCTTCTGGCTATGGCTACACCTTC. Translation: CASSIGSSSGYGYTF.

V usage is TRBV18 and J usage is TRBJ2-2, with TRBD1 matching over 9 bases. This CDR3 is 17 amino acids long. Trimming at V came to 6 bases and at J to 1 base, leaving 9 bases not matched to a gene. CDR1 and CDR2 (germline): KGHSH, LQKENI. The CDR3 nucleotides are TGTGCCAGCTCCCCGATGTTGGGACAGGGGAACACCGGGGAGCTGTTTTTT. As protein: CASSPMLGQGNTGELFF. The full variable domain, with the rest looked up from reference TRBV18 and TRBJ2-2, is NAGVMQNPRHLVRRRGQEARLRCSPMKGHSHVYWYRQLPEEGLKFMVYLQKENIIDESGMPKERFSAEFPKEGPSILRIQQVVRGDSAAYFCASSPMLGQGNTGELFFGEGSRLTVL.

In DNA, the CDR3 is TGTGCCAGCAGCCCCGGGACATCCCTCTACGAGCAGTACTTC. The encoded protein is CASSPGTSLYEQYF. This chain links TRBV6-1 with TRBJ2-7, with D perhaps matching TRBD1 (6 bases). CDR3 length equals 14 residues. CDR1 is MNHNS, CDR2 SASEGT, per germline. V shed 6 bases and J shed 3 bases, with 15 bases lying between them.

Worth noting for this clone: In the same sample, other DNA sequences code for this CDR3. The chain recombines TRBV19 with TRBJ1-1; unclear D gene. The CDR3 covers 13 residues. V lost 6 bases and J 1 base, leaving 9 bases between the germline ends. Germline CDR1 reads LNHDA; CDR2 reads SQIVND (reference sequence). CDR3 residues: CASSKTANTEAFF. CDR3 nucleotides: TGTGCCAGTAGCAAAACAGCGAACACTGAAGCTTTCTTT.

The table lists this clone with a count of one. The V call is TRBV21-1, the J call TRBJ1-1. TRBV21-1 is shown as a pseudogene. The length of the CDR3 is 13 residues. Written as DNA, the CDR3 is TGTGCCAGCGACTTTGGGGGGTACACTGAAGCTTTCTTT. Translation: CASDFGGYTEAFF.

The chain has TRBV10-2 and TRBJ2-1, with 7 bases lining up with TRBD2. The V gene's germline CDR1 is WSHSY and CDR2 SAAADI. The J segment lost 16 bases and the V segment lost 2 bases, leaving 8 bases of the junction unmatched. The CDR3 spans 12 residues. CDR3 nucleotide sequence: TGCGCCAGCAGTGAGATGGGGGGGAAGTGTTTCTTC. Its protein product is CASSEMGGKCFF.

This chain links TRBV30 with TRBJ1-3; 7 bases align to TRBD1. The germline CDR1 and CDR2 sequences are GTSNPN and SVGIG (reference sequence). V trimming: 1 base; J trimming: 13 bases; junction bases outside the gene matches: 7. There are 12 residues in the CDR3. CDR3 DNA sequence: TGTGCCTGGAGTGGATTGGACAGGATGATATATTTT. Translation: CAWSGLDRMIYF.

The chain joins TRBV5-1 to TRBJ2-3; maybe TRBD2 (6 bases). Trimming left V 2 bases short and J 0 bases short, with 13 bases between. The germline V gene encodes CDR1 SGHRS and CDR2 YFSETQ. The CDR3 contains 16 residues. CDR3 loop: CASSFGDLTSTDTQYF. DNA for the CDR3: TGCGCCAGCAGCTTTGGGGACTTAACTAGCACAGATACGCAGTATTTT.

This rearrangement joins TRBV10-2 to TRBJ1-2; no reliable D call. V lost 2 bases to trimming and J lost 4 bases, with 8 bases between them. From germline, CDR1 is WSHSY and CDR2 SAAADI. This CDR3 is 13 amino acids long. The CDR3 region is CASSETEVYGYTF. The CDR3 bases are TGCGCCAGCAGTGAGACAGAAGTCTATGGCTACACCTTC.

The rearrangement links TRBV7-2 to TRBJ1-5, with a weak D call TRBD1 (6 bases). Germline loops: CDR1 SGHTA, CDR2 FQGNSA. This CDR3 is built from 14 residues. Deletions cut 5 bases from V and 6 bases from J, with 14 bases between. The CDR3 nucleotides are TGTGCCAGCAGCCAGATGCAGGGGTTTCAGCCCCAGCATTTT. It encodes CASSQMQGFQPQHF.

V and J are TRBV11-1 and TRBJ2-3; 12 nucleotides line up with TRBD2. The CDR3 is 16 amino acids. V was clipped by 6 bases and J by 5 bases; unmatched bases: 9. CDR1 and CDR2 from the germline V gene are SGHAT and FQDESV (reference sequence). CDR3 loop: CASSPRLAGAGDTQYF. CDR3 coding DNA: TGTGCCAGCAGTCCTAGACTAGCGGGGGCCGGAGATACGCAGTATTTT.

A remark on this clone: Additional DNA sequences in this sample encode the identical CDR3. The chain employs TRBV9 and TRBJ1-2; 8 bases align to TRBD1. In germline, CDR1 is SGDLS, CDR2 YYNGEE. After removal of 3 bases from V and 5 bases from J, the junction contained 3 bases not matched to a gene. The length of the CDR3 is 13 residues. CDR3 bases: TGTGCCAGCAGCGCAGGGGGCAGTTATGGCTACACCTTC. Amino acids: CASSAGGSYGYTF.